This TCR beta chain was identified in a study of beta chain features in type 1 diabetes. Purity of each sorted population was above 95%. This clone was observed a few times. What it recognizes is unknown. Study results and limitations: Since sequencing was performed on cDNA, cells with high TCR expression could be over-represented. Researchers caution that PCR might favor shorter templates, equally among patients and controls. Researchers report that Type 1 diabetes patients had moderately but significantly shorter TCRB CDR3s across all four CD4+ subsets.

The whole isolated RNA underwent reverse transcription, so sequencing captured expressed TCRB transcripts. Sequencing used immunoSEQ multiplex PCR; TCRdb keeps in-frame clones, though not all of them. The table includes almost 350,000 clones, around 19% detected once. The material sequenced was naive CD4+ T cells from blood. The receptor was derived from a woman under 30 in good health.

The CDR3 reads CASSSWASGGNEQFF. CDR3 sequence (DNA): TGCGCCAGCAGCTCCTGGGCTAGCGGGGGCAATGAGCAGTTCTTC. V is TRBV5-1 and J is TRBJ2-1; 10 bases map to TRBD2. The CDR3 extends over 15 amino acids. Germline V gene lookup returns CDR1 SGHRS and CDR2 YFSETQ. The V and J ends lost 3 bases and 6 bases, in that order; junction bases with no gene match: 6. The complete variable domain, with remaining parts taken from reference TRBV5-1 and TRBJ2-1, reads KAGVTQTPRYLIKTRGQQVTLSCSPISGHRSVSWYQQTPGQGLQFLFEYFSETQRNKGNFPGRFSGRQFSNSRSEMNVSTLELGDSALYLCASSSWASGGNEQFFGPGTRLTVL.